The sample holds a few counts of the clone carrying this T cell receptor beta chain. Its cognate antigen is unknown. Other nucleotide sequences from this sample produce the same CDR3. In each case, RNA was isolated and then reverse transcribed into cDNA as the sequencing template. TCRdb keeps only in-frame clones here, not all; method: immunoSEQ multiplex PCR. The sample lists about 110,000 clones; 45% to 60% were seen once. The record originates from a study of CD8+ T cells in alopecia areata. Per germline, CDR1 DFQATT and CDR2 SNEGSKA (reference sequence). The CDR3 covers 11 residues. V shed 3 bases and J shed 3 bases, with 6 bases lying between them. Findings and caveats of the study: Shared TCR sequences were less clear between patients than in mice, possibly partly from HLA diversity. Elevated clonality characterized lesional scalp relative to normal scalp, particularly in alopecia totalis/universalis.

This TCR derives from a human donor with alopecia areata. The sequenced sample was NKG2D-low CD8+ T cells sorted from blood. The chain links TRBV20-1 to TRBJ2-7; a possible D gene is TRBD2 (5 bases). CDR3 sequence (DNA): TGCAGTGCTAGGGCGGGCTACGAGCAGTACTTC. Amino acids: CSARAGYEQYF.